This passage covers 9 T cell receptor beta chains from one sample sequenced in a study of T cell responses to AZD1222 COVID-19 vaccine. Data came from immunoSEQ multiplex PCR; TCRdb stores just in-frame clones and leaves some out. The sample yields 65,000 or so clones, roughly 89% seen once. This specimen consisted of peripheral blood, obtained on day 0 of AZD1222 vaccination. Receptor source: an adult in good health.

The V call is TRBV2, the J call TRBJ1-5; D unclear. CDR1 is SNHLY and CDR2 is FYNNEI in the germline V gene. There are 11 residues in the CDR3. The V and J ends lost 8 bases and 3 bases respectively, with 5 bases between them. The CDR3 DNA is TGTGCCAGCGGGGTCAATCAGCCCCAGCATTTT. It yields the protein CASGVNQPQHF.

The chain has TRBV3-1 (or the pseudogene TRBV3-2) and TRBJ2-1; the match to TRBD1 covers 9 bases. Germline values: CDR1 LGHDT, CDR2 YNNKEL (reference sequence). The CDR3 extends over 16 amino acids. With 0 bases clipped from V and 5 bases from J, the junction kept 5 bases outside the gene matches. CDR3 loop: CASSQEGQGGNNEQFF. The CDR3 region has the DNA TGTGCCAGCAGCCAAGAGGGACAGGGTGGCAACAATGAGCAGTTCTTC.

The chain couples TRBV7-3 to TRBJ1-1; D uncertain. In germline, CDR1 is SGHTA, CDR2 FQGTGA. CDR3 length: 14 residues. Trimming cost V 3 bases and J 0 bases, with 8 bases left between them. This chain's CDR3 is CASSLAGLNTEAFF. The CDR3 coding sequence is TGTGCCAGCAGCTTGGCAGGCCTGAACACTGAAGCTTTCTTT.

DNA of the CDR3: TGTGCCAGCAGCAACACAGGGGGCTCCTACGAGCAGTACTTC. Amino acid sequence: CASSNTGGSYEQYF. The chain combines TRBV7-2 with TRBJ2-7, with 8 positions matching TRBD1. The CDR3 has 14 amino acids. In germline, CDR1 is SGHTA, CDR2 FQGNSA. V lost 5 bases to trimming and J lost 0 bases; unmatched junction nucleotides: 3.

The genes are TRBV10-3 and TRBJ1-2, with 7 bases that match TRBD1. Trimming removed 0 bases from V and 7 bases from J; junction bases left unmatched: 8. The CDR3 totals 15 residues. Germline lookup yields CDR1 ENHRY and CDR2 SYGVKD. As DNA, the CDR3 is TGTGCCATCAGTGAGTCCCGACAGGGAAGCGGTGGCTACACCTTC. Amino acids: CAISESRQGSGGYTF.

This clone was seen just once. This chain links TRBV18 with TRBJ2-7, with 12 bases identical to TRBD2. The J segment lost 0 bases and the V segment lost 4 bases, leaving 10 bases of the junction unmatched. From germline, CDR1 is KGHSH and CDR2 LQKENI. The CDR3 has 18 amino acids. CDR3 in DNA: TGTGCCAGCTCACTATCGACTAGCGGGGGAGAGGGCTCCTACGAGCAGTACTTC. The encoded protein is CASSLSTSGGEGSYEQYF.

This chain uses TRBV4-1 with TRBJ2-2; D ambiguous. Trimming stripped 3 bases from V and 5 bases from J, with 16 bases between. This CDR3 spans 16 amino acids. Germline values: CDR1 MGHRA, CDR2 YSYEKL. The CDR3 sequence: CASSQVRQDMTGELFF. The CDR3 nucleotides read TGCGCCAGCAGCCAGGTTCGGCAGGATATGACCGGGGAGCTGTTTTTT.

The chain joins TRBV7-9 to TRBJ1-1, with unresolved D. CDR1 is SEHNR, CDR2 FQNEAQ, per germline (reference sequence). Trimming took off 2 bases at V and 5 bases at J, with 9 bases between the two ends. The CDR3 is 13 amino acids. CDR3 nucleotide sequence: TGTGCCAGCAGCTTACTTTTCTCTACTGAAGCTTTCTTT. Its translation: CASSLLFSTEAFF.

The chain couples TRBV2 to TRBJ1-3; 10 bases line up with TRBD1. This CDR3 region has 15 residues. CDR1 is SNHLY, CDR2 FYNNEI, per germline. Germline trimming cut 3 bases from V and 4 bases from J; bases unmatched to any gene: 3. DNA of the CDR3: TGTGCCAGCAGTGACCGGGACAGGGGAGGAAACACCATATATTTT. Translation gives CASSDRDRGGNTIYF.